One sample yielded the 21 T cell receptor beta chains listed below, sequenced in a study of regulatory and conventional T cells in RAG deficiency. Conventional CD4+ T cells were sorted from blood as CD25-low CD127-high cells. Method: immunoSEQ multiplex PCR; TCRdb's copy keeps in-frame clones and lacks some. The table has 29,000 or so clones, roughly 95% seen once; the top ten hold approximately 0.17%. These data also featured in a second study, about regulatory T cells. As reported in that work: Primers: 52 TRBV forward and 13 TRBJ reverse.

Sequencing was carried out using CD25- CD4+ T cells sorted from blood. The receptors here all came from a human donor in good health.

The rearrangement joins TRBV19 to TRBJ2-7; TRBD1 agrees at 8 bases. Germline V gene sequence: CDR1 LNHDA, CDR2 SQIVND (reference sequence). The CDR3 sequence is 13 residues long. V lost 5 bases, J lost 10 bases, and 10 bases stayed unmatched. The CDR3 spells CASSASGTGSQYF. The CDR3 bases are TGTGCCAGTAGTGCTTCCGGGACAGGAAGCCAGTACTTC.

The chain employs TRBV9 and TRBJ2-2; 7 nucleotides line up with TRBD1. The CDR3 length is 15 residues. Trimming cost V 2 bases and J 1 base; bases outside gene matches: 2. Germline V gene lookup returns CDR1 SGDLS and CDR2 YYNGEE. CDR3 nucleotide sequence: TGTGCCAGCAGCGTCGGACAGGAGAACACCGGGGAGCTGTTTTTT. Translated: CASSVGQENTGELFF.

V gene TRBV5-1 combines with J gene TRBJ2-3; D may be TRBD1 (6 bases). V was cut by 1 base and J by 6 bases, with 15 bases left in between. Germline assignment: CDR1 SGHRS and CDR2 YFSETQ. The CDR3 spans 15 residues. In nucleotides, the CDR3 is TGCGCCAGCAGCTTGCAGGACAGCTCCAGGGATACGCAGTATTTT. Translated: CASSLQDSSRDTQYF.

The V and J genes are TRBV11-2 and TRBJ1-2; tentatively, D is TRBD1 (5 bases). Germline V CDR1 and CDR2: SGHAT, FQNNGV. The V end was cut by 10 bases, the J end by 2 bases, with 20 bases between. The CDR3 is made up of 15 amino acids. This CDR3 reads CAIRNRGVGNYGYTF. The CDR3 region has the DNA TGTGCCATCCGAAACCGGGGGGTCGGCAACTATGGCTACACCTTC.

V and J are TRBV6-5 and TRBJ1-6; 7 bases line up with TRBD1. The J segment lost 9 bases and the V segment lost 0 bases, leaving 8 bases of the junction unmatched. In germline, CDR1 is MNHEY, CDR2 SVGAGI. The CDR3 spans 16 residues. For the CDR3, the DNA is TGTGCCAGCAGTTACTCGAACAGGGGCTGGGGTTCACCCCTCCACTTT. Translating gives CASSYSNRGWGSPLHF.

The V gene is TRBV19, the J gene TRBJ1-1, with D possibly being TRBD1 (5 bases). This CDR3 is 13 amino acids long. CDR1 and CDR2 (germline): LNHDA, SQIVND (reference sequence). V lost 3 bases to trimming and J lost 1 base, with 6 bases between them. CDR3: CASSMTANTEAFF. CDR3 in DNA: TGTGCCAGTAGTATGACAGCGAACACTGAAGCTTTCTTT.

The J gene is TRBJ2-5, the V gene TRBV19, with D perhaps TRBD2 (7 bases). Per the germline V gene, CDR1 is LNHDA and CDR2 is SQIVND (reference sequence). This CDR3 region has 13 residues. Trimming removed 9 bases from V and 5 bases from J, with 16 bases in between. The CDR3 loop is CARRGRGGETQYF. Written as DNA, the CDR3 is TGTGCCAGGCGGGGGCGGGGAGGGGAGACCCAGTACTTC.

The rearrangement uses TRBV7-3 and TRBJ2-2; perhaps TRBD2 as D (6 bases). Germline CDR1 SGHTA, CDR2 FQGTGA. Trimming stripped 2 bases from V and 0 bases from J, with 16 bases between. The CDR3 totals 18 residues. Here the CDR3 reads CASSLHARRDSNTGELFF. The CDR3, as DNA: TGTGCCAGCAGCTTACACGCAAGGAGGGATTCGAACACCGGGGAGCTGTTTTTT. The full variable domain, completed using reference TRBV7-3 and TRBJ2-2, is GAGVSQTPSNKVTEKGKYVELRCDPISGHTALYWYRQSLGQGPEFLIYFQGTGAADDSGLPNDRFFAVRPEGSVSTLKIQRTERGDSAVYLCASSLHARRDSNTGELFFGEGSRLTVL.

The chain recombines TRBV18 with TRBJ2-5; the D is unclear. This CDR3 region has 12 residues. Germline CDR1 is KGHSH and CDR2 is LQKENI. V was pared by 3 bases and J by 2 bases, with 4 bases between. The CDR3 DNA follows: TGTGCCAGCTCACCGAGACAAGAGACCCAGTACTTC. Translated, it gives CASSPRQETQYF.

CDR3 sequence (DNA): TGTGCCAGCAGTGAAATTCGGGGAGGGAACGGCTACACCTTC. Translating gives CASSEIRGGNGYTF. The chain couples TRBV2 to TRBJ1-2; D remains unclear. Germline loops: CDR1 SNHLY, CDR2 FYNNEI. This CDR3 spans 14 amino acids. The V end lost 2 bases, the J end lost 8 bases, and 15 bases lay between the germline ends.

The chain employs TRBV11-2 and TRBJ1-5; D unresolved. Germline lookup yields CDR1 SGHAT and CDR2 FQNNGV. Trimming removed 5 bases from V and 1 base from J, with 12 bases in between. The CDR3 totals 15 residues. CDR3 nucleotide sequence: TGTGCCAGCAGCCCCGTTGCGGGAAGCAATCAGCCCCAGCATTTT. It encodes CASSPVAGSNQPQHF.

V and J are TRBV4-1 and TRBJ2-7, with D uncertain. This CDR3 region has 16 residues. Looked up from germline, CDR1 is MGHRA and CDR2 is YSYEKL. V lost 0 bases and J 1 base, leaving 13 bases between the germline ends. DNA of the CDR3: TGCGCCAGCAGCCAAGATCCGTCAGGTTTGTCCTACGAGCAGTACTTC. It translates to CASSQDPSGLSYEQYF.

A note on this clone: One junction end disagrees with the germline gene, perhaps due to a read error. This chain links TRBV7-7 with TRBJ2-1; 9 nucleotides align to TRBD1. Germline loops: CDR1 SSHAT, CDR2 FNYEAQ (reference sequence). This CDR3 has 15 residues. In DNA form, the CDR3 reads TGTGCTAGCAGCTTCCCGGGACAGGGTAAAAATGAGCAGTTCTTC. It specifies CASSFPGQGKNEQFF.

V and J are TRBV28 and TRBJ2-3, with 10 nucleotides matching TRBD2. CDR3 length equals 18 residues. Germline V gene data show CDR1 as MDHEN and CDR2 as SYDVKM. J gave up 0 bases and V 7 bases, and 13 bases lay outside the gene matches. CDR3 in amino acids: CASTQWASGGKSTDTQYF. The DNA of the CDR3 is TGTGCCAGCACCCAATGGGCTAGCGGGGGTAAAAGCACAGATACGCAGTATTTT.

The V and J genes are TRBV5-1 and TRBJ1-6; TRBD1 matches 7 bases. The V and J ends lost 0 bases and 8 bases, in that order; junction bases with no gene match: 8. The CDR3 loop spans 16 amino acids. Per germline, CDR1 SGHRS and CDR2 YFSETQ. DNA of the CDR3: TGCGCCAGCAGCTTGGCGTTACAGGGGTTCGATTCACCCCTCCACTTT. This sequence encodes CASSLALQGFDSPLHF. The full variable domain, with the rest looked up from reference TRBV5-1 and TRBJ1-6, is KAGVTQTPRYLIKTRGQQVTLSCSPISGHRSVSWYQQTPGQGLQFLFEYFSETQRNKGNFPGRFSGRQFSNSRSEMNVSTLELGDSALYLCASSLALQGFDSPLHFGNGTRLTVT.

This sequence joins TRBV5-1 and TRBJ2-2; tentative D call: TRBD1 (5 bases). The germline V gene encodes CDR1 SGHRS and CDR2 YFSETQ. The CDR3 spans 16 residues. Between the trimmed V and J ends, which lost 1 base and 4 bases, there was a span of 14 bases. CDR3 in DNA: TGCGCCAGCAGCTTGAGTGCCAGGGCCTCCACCGGGGAGCTGTTTTTT. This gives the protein CASSLSARASTGELFF.

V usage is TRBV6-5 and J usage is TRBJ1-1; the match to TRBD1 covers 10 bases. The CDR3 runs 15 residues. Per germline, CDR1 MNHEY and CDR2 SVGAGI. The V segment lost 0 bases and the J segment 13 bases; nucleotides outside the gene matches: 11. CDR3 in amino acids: CASSYSVDRGRGDFF. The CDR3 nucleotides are TGTGCCAGCAGTTACTCAGTTGACAGGGGGCGGGGGGATTTCTTT.

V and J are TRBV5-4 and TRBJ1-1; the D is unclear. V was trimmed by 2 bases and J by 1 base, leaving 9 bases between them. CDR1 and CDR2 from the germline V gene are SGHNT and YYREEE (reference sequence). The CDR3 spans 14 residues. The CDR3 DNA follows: TGTGCCAGCAGCTTCTTACAAAAGAACACTGAAGCTTTCTTT. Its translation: CASSFLQKNTEAFF.

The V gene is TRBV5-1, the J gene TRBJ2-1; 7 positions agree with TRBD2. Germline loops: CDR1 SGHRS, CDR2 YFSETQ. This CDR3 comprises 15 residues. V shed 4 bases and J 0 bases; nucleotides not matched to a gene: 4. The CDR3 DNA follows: TGCGCCAGCAGCCCGGGACTATCCTCCTACAATGAGCAGTTCTTC. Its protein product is CASSPGLSSYNEQFF.

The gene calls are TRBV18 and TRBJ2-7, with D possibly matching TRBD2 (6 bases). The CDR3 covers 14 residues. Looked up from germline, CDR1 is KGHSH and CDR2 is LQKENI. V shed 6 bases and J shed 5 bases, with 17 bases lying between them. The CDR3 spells CASSPNSGADEQYF. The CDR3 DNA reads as TGTGCCAGCTCTCCTAATAGCGGCGCTGACGAGCAGTACTTC.

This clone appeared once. The CDR3 DNA reads as TGTGCCAGTAGTACACCGACAGGGACGAATTCACCCCTCCACTTT. It codes for CASSTPTGTNSPLHF. The gene calls are TRBV19 and TRBJ1-6, with 7 bases aligning to TRBD1. The CDR3 is 15 amino acids. CDR1 LNHDA and CDR2 SQIVND come from the germline V gene (reference sequence). V was pared by 4 bases and J by 7 bases, with 7 bases of the junction left unmatched.